These 16 T cell receptor beta chains were sequenced from one sample in a study of blood T cell repertoires in COVID-19. The assay was immunoSEQ multiplex PCR, and TCRdb's table has in-frame clones only and misses some. The sample carries approximately 200,000 clones, around nine tenths recorded once. Sequencing was carried out using peripheral blood. These receptors originate from a woman in her sixties with acute or convalescent COVID-19.

The rearrangement joins TRBV28 to TRBJ1-1; 7 nucleotides agree with TRBD1. V lost 7 bases, J lost 1 base, and 9 bases stayed unmatched. Germline V gives CDR1 MDHEN, CDR2 SYDVKM. The CDR3 has 15 amino acids. CDR3: CASTPPGQRNTEAFF. The CDR3 bases are TGTGCCAGCACCCCTCCGGGACAGAGGAACACTGAAGCTTTCTTT.

The chain employs TRBV7-9 and TRBJ2-1, with TRBD2 identical over 9 bases. CDR1 is SEHNR and CDR2 is FQNEAQ in the germline V gene (reference sequence). The CDR3 is 17 residues long. Trimming took 4 bases from V and 3 from J; bases not matched to a gene: 10. The CDR3 DNA follows: TGTGCCAGCAGCTCATTTAAGGTAGCGGGGGACTACAATGAGCAGTTCTTC. Translation: CASSSFKVAGDYNEQFF.

The chain carries TRBV7-3 and TRBJ2-3; the D gene is possibly TRBD2 (6 bases). From germline, CDR1 is SGHTA and CDR2 FQGTGA. The CDR3 totals 15 residues. The V and J ends lost 4 bases and 8 bases respectively, with 19 bases between them. The CDR3 DNA reads as TGTGCCAGCAGCTCTAGCGTTACCCCCGCGGGTACGCAGTATTTT. Protein product: CASSSSVTPAGTQYF.

The genes are TRBV18 and TRBJ2-2, with D possibly matching TRBD2 (5 bases). Germline assignment: CDR1 KGHSH and CDR2 LQKENI. The length of the CDR3 is 16 residues. Trimming shortened V by 1 base and J by 4 bases, and 13 bases separated the two germline ends. The DNA of the CDR3 is TGTGCCAGCTCACCACTCGCCCTTGCGGGCACCGGGGAGCTGTTTTTT. Protein: CASSPLALAGTGELFF.

The chain combines TRBV9 with TRBJ1-2; 9 bases agree with TRBD1. J was trimmed by 4 bases and V by 0 bases; bases with no gene match: 7. Germline V gene sequence: CDR1 SGDLS, CDR2 YYNGEE. There are 16 residues in the CDR3. DNA for the CDR3: TGTGCCAGCAGCGTAGATTACAGGGGGCGCTTCTATGGCTACACCTTC. It yields the protein CASSVDYRGRFYGYTF.

This chain uses TRBV11-2 with TRBJ1-5, with D possibly TRBD1 on 6 matching bases. Germline V gene data show CDR1 as SGHAT and CDR2 as FQNNGV. The V end lost 5 bases, the J end lost 1 base, and 12 bases lay between the germline ends. This CDR3 is built from 15 residues. CDR3: CASSTGFVSNQPQHF. The CDR3 coding sequence is TGTGCCAGCAGCACAGGGTTTGTGAGCAATCAGCCCCAGCATTTT. Together with reference TRBV11-2 and TRBJ1-5, the CDR3 gives the full variable domain: EAGVAQSPRYKIIEKRQSVAFWCNPISGHATLYWYQQILGQGPKLLIQFQNNGVVDDSQLPKDRFSAERLKGVDSTLKIQPAKLEDSAVYLCASSTGFVSNQPQHFGDGTRLSIL.

V gene TRBV12-3 or TRBV12-4 combines with J gene TRBJ1-2, with D hard to call. The V gene lost 5 bases and the J gene lost 7 bases, with 11 bases spanning the gap. The CDR3 consists of 12 residues. The CDR3 DNA reads TGTGCCAGCAGTCCCAAGACTAGTGGCTACACCTTC. The encoded protein is CASSPKTSGYTF.

The V and J genes are TRBV3-1 (or the pseudogene TRBV3-2) and TRBJ1-2, with D perhaps matching TRBD1 (5 bases). This CDR3 region has 14 residues. V shed 4 bases and J shed 4 bases, with 13 bases lying between them. Germline assignment: CDR1 LGHDT and CDR2 YNNKEL (reference sequence). This CDR3 is CASSLYQGSYGYTF. Written as DNA, the CDR3 is TGTGCCAGCAGCCTTTATCAGGGCAGCTATGGCTACACCTTC.

The rearrangement joins TRBV4-3 to TRBJ1-3; D not resolved. CDR3 length: 16 amino acids. Deletions cut 4 bases from V and 4 bases from J, with 17 bases between. CDR1 is LGHNA and CDR2 is YSLEER in the germline V gene. CDR3 residues: CASSLGRGPDGNTIYF. For the CDR3, the DNA is TGCGCCAGCAGCCTAGGACGGGGTCCCGACGGAAACACCATATATTTT.

The chain uses TRBV18 and TRBJ2-4; the D gene is possibly TRBD1 (6 bases). Germline CDR1 reads KGHSH; CDR2 reads LQKENI. Trimming pared 3 bases from V and 4 bases from J, leaving 13 bases between. The CDR3 runs to 15 residues. CDR3 region: CASSPETGIKNIQYF. The DNA of the CDR3 is TGTGCCAGCTCACCCGAAACAGGGATAAAAAACATTCAGTACTTC.

The genes are TRBV6-5 and TRBJ1-1, with 7 nucleotides matching TRBD1. Germline V gene sequence: CDR1 MNHEY, CDR2 SVGAGI. V dropped 5 bases and J dropped 0; count of bases not matched to a gene: 6. The CDR3 is made up of 15 amino acids. The CDR3 is CASSKTGSMNTEAFF. As DNA, the CDR3 is TGTGCCAGCAGTAAGACAGGGTCCATGAACACTGAAGCTTTCTTT.

The chain combines TRBV24-1 with TRBJ1-1, with D uncertain. The V gene's germline CDR1 is KGHDR and CDR2 SFDVKD. The CDR3 consists of 14 residues. With 4 bases removed from V and 1 base from J, the gap between germline ends came to 9 bases. The CDR3 spells CATSEEVSNTEAFF. The DNA for the CDR3 is TGTGCCACCAGTGAAGAGGTCTCGAACACTGAAGCTTTCTTT.

The rearrangement links TRBV7-9 to TRBJ2-3; D is perhaps TRBD2 (5 bases). The CDR3 is 14 residues long. Germline V gene sequence: CDR1 SEHNR, CDR2 FQNEAQ (reference sequence). V was trimmed by 5 bases and J by 4 bases, leaving 13 bases between them. DNA for the CDR3: TGTGCCAGCAGCAGACTAACGGGCCCAGATACGCAGTATTTT. Its protein is CASSRLTGPDTQYF.

The gene calls are TRBV5-4 and TRBJ2-3, with D tentatively TRBD2 (5 bases). Trimming left V 2 bases short and J 4 bases short, with 11 bases between. Germline assignment: CDR1 SGHNT and CDR2 YYREEE (reference sequence). This CDR3 has 14 amino acids. The chain's CDR3 is CASSFNPGADTQYF. The CDR3 DNA reads as TGTGCCAGCAGCTTTAATCCCGGGGCAGATACGCAGTATTTT. Supplemented by reference TRBV5-4 and TRBJ2-3, the full variable domain reads ETGVTQSPTHLIKTRGQQVTLRCSSQSGHNTVSWYQQALGQGPQFIFQYYREEENGRGNFPPRFSGLQFPNYSSELNVNALELDDSALYLCASSFNPGADTQYFGPGTRLTVL.

The V gene is TRBV5-3, the J gene TRBJ2-3, with a possible D match to TRBD2 (5 bases). TRBV5-3 is placed among ORFs of uncertain function. This CDR3 comprises 14 residues. V dropped 6 bases and J dropped 1 base, with 12 bases sitting between them. The CDR3 DNA reads TGTGCCAGAAACCGCCCCGGGGGCACAGATACGCAGTATTTT. It encodes CARNRPGGTDTQYF.

V is TRBV4-2 and J is TRBJ2-1; 7 positions agree with TRBD2. Germline CDR1 is LGHNA and CDR2 is YNFKEQ. The CDR3 runs to 17 residues. Unmatched junction bases numbered 8, after V lost 3 bases and J lost 0 bases. The CDR3 nucleotides read TGTGCCAGCAGCCACGTACTGCAGCGGGACTCCTACAATGAGCAGTTCTTC. Translating it yields CASSHVLQRDSYNEQFF.